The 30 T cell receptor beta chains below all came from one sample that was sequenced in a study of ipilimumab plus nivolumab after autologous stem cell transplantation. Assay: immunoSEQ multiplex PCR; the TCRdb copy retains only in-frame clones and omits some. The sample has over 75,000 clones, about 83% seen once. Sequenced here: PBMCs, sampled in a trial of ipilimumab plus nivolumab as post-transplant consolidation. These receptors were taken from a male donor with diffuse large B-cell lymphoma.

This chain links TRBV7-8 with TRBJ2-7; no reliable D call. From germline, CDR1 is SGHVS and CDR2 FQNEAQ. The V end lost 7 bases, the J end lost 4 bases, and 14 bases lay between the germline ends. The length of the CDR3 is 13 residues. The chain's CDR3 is CASTPFPLYEQYF. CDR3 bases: TGTGCCAGCACCCCCTTTCCCCTTTACGAGCAGTACTTC. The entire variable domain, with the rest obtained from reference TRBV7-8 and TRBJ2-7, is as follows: GAGVSQSPRYKVAKRGQDVALRCDPISGHVSLFWYQQALGQGPEFLTYFQNEAQLDKSGLPSDRFFAERPEGSVSTLKIQRTQQEDSAVYLCASTPFPLYEQYFGPGTRLTVT.

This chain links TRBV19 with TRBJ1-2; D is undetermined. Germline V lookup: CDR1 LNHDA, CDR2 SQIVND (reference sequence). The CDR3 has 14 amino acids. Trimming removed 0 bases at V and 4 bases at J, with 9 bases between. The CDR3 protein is CASSIDRRPYGYTF. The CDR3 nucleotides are TGTGCCAGTAGTATAGACCGAAGACCCTATGGCTACACCTTC.

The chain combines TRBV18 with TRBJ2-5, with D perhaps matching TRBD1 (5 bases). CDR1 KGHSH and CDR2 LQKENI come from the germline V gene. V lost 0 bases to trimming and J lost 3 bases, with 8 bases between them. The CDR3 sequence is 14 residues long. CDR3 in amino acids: CASSPPGQEETQYF. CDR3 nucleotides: TGTGCCAGCTCACCACCGGGGCAGGAAGAGACCCAGTACTTC.

Here the CDR3 DNA reads TGTGCCAGCAGCCTGGACCTCGGGGGCCGGGCGACCCAGTACTTC. Its translation: CASSLDLGGRATQYF. V gene TRBV7-6 combines with J gene TRBJ2-5; perhaps D is TRBD1 or TRBD2 (6 bases each). The CDR3 runs to 15 residues. In germline, CDR1 is SGHVS, CDR2 FNYEAQ. Trimming removed 5 bases from V and 7 bases from J, with 20 bases in between.

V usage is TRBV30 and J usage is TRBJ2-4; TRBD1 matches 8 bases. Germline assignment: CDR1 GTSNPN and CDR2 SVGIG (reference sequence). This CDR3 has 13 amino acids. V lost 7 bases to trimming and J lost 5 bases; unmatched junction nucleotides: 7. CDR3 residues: CASQGQGQNIQYF. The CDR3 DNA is TGTGCCTCACAAGGACAGGGCCAAAACATTCAGTACTTC.

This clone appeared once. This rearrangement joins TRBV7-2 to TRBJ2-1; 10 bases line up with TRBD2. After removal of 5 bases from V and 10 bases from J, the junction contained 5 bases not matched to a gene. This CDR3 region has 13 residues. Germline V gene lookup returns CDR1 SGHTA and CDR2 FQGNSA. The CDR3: CASSPTSGVEQFF. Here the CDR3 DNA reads TGTGCCAGCAGCCCTACTAGCGGGGTCGAGCAGTTCTTC.

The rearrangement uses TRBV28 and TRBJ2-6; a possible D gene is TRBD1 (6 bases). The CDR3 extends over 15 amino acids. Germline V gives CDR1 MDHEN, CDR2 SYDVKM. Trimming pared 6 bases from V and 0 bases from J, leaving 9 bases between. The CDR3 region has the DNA TGTGCCAGCAGCCTGGACAGCTCTGGGGCCAACGTCCTGACTTTC. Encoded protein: CASSLDSSGANVLTF.

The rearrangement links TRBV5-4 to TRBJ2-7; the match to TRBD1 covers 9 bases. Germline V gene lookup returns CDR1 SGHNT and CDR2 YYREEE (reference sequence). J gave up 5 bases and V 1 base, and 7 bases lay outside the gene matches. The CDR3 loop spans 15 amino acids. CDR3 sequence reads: CASSLPGGQGNEQYF. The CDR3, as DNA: TGTGCCAGCAGCTTGCCCGGGGGACAGGGCAACGAGCAGTACTTC.

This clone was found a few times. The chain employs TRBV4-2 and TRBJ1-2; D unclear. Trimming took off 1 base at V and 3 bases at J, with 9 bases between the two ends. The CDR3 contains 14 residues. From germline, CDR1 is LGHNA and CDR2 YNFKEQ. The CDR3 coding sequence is TGTGCCAGCAGCCAAGGCCGGAATGACTATGGCTACACCTTC. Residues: CASSQGRNDYGYTF.

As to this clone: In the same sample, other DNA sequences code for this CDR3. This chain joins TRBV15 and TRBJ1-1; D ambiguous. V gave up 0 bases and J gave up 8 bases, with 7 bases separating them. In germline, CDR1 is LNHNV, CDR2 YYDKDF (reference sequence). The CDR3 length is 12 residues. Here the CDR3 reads CATSRDQQEAFF. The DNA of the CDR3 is TGTGCCACCAGCAGAGACCAACAGGAAGCTTTCTTT.

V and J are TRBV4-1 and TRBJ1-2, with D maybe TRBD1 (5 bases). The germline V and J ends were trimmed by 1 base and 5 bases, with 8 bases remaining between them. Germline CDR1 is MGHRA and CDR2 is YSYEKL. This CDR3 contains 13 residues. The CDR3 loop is CASSQVKGYGYTF. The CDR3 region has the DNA TGCGCCAGCAGCCAAGTTAAGGGGTATGGCTACACCTTC.

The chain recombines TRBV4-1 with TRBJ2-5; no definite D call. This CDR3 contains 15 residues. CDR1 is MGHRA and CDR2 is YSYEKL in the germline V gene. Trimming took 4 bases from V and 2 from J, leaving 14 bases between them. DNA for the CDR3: TGCGCCAGCAGCCGCCAATACGGAGAACAAGAGACCCAGTACTTC. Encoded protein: CASSRQYGEQETQYF.

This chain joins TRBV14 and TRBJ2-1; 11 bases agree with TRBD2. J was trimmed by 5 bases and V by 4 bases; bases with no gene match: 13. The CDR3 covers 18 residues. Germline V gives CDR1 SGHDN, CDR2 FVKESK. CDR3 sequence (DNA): TGTGCCAGCAGCCCCTATCAGTTAGCGGGGGGGGGCCACAATGAGCAGTTCTTC. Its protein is CASSPYQLAGGGHNEQFF.

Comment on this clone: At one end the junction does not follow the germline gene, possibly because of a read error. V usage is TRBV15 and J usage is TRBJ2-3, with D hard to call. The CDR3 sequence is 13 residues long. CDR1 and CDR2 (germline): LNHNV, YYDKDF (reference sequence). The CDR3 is CATSRDQHDRQYF. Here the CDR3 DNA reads TGTGCCACCAGCAGAGATCAACATGATAGGCAGTATTTT.

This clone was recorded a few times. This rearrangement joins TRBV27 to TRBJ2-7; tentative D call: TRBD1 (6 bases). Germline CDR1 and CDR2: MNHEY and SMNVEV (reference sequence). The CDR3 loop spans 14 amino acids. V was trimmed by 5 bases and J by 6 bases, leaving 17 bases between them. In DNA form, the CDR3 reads TGTGCCAGCAGTAACCCCCCCAGGGGTGGCGAGCAGTACTTC. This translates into CASSNPPRGGEQYF.

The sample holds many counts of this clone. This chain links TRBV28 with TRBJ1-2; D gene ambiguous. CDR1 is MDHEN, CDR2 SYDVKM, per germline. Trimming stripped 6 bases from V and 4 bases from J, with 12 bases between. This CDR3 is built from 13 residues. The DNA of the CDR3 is TGTGCCAGCAGCGGAAGTGGACTCTATGGCTACACCTTC. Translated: CASSGSGLYGYTF.

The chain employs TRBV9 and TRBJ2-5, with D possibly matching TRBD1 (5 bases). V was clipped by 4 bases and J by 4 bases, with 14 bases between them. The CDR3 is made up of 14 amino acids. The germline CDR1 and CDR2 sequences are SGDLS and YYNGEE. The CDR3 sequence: CASSFQGGGETQYF. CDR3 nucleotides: TGTGCCAGCAGCTTTCAGGGTGGTGGAGAGACCCAGTACTTC.

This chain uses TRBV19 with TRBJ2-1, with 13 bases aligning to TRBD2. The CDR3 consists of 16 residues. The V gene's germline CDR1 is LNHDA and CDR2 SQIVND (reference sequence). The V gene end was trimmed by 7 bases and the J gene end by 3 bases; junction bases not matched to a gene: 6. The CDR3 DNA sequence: TGTGCCAGTACCAGACTAGCGGGGGGATACTACAATGAGCAGTTCTTC. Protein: CASTRLAGGYYNEQFF.

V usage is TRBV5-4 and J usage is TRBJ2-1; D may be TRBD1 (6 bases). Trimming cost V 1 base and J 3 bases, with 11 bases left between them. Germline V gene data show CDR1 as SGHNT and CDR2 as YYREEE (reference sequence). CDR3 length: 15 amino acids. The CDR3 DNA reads TGTGCCAGCAGCTTGTTTCAGGGGTACTACAATGAGCAGTTCTTC. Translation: CASSLFQGYYNEQFF.

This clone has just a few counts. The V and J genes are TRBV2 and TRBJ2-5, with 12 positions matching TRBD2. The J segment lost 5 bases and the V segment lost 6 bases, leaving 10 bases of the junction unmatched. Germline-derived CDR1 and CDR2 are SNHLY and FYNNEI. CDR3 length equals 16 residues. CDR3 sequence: CASRELAGGLRETQYF. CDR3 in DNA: TGTGCCAGCAGAGAACTAGCGGGGGGTCTACGGGAGACCCAGTACTTC. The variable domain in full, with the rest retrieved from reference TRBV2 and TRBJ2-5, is EPEVTQTPSHQVTQMGQEVILRCVPISNHLYFYWYRQILGQKVEFLVSFYNNEISEKSEIFDDQFSVERPDGSNFTLKIRSTKLEDSAMYFCASRELAGGLRETQYFGPGTRLLVL.

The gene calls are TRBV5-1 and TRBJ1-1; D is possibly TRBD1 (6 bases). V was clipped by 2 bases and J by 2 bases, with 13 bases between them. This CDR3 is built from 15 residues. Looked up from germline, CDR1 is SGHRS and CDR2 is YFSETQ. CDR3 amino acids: CASSLSGTSNTEAFF. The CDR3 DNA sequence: TGCGCCAGCAGCTTATCCGGGACAAGTAACACTGAAGCTTTCTTT.

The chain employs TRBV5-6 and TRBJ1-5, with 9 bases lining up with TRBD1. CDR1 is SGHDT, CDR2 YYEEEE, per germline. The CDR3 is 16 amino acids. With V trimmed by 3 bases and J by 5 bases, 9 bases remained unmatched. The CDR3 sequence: CASSSQGQGADQPQHF. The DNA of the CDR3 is TGTGCCAGCAGCTCACAGGGACAGGGAGCGGATCAGCCCCAGCATTTT.

CDR3 loop: CASSFIRRELFF. CDR3 DNA: TGTGCCAGCAGCTTCATCCGGCGGGAGCTGTTTTTT. The V and J genes are TRBV5-8 and TRBJ2-2; D remains ambiguous. V was clipped by 2 bases and J by 9 bases, with 8 bases between them. The germline V gene encodes CDR1 SGHTS and CDR2 YDEGEE. This CDR3 contains 12 residues.

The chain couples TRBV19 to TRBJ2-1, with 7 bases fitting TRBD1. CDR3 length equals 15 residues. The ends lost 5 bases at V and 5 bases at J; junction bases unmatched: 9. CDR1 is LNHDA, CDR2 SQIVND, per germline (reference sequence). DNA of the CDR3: TGTGCCAGTAGTCAACGGGACAGAGGGAACAATGAGCAGTTCTTC. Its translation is CASSQRDRGNNEQFF.

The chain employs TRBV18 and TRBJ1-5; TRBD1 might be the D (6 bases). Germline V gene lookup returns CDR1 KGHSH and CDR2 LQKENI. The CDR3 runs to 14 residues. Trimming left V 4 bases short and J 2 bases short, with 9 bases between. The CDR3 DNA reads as TGTGCCAGCTCACGGGGGGCCGGCAATCAGCCCCAGCATTTT. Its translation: CASSRGAGNQPQHF.

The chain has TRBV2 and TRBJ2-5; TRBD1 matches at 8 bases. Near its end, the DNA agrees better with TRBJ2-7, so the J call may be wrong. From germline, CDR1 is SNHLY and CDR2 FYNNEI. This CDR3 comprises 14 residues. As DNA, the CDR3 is TGTGCCAGCAGTGAACTTGGGACAGGCTACGAGCAGTACTTC. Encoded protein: CASSELGTGYEQYF.

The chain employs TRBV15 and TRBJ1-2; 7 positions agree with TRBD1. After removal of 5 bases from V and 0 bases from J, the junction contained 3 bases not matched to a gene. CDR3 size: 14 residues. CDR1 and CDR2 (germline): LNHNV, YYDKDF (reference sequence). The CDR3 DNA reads TGTGCCACCAGCCAGACAGGGCCTAACTATGGCTACACCTTC. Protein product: CATSQTGPNYGYTF.

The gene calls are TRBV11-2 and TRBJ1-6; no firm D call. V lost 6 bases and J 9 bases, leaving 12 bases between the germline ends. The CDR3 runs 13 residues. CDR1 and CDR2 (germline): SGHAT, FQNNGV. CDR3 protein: CASRSAGFSPLHF. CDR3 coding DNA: TGTGCCAGCAGATCCGCGGGATTTTCACCCCTCCACTTT.

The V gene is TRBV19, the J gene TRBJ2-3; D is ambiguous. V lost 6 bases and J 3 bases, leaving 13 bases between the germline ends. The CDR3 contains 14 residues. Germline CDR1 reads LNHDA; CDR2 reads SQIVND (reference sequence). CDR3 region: CASSAPWSTDTQYF. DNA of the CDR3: TGTGCCAGTAGCGCCCCCTGGTCAACAGATACGCAGTATTTT.

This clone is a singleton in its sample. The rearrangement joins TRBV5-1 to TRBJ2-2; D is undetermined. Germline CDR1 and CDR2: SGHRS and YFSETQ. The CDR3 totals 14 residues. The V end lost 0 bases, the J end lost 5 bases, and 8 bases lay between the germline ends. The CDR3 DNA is TGCGCCAGCAGCTTGGATGGGGATACCGGGGAGCTGTTTTTT. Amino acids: CASSLDGDTGELFF.